The T cell receptor beta chain described here comes from a study of identical twins. This CDR3 is built from 13 residues. V lost 4 bases to trimming and J lost 4 bases; unmatched junction nucleotides: 6. Germline V CDR1 and CDR2: DFQATT, SNEGSKA (reference sequence). Each CDR3 protein is one row after TCRdb ran MiXCR on the 5' RACE reads. This table has 500,000 to 600,000 distinct CDR3 sequences, roughly a fifth appearing once. This sample also belongs to another study, concerning T cells expressing NK-cell markers.

The sample was CD4+ T cells sorted from blood. The sequence came from a woman aged 18-29 years in good health. The rearrangement uses TRBV20-1 and TRBJ2-5, with TRBD1 identical over 7 bases. CDR3 nucleotides: TGCAGTGCTACGTACAGGGGCCCAGAGACCCAGTACTTC. Protein sequence: CSATYRGPETQYF.